This T cell receptor beta chain was identified during a study of T cells after yellow fever vaccination. For the study at large: Preparation of fractions with low cell numbers was performed using SMART-Seq v4 Ultra Low Input. Findings and caveats of the study: The secondary T-cell response peaked on day 5, not day 15, but was weaker.

This clonotype showed up many times. The antigen is undetermined. The 5'RACE template-switching step produced TCR cDNA and added a universal primer site and UMIs. TCRdb analysed the 5' RACE reads with MiXCR anew, one entry per CDR3 protein. The data contain 200,000 to 300,000 distinct CDR3 sequences, 3.6% of them singletons. The V gene's germline CDR1 is LGHNA and CDR2 YSLEER. The CDR3 is 15 residues long. The V gene lost 0 bases and the J gene lost 3 bases, with 11 bases spanning the gap. This sample comprised PBMCs, obtained 15 days after the yellow fever booster vaccination. The J gene is TRBJ1-1, the V gene TRBV4-3, with unresolved D. This sequence originates from a man aged 18 to 29 who received the YFV17D yellow fever vaccine. CDR3 DNA: TGCGCCAGCAGCCAAGAGCCGGGAGAGGACACTGAAGCTTTCTTT. Protein: CASSQEPGEDTEAFF.